This TCR beta chain stems from a study of blood T cell repertoires in COVID-19. Study as a whole: Sites in the United States, Italy and Spain provided acute and convalescent COVID-19 samples. PBMCs, B-cell-depleted T cells, or T cells provided the cDNA or gDNA that made up the material.

Study processing details: By means of reference gene primer amplification, nucleated cell counts were estimated. The data were produced by immunoSEQ multiplex PCR, yet TCRdb's version contains in-frame clones alone and is incomplete. V, J and clone size are those of that table, while D and trimming were read from the DNA. This table has some 60,000 clones, around nine tenths appearing once. Trimming at V came to 8 bases and at J to 9 bases, leaving 13 bases not matched to a gene. Germline-derived CDR1 and CDR2 are SNHLY and FYNNEI. The CDR3 loop spans 14 amino acids. The chain employs TRBV2 and TRBJ2-1, with 7 bases identical to TRBD2. Sequencing was carried out using peripheral blood. This sequence was found in a human donor in a cohort sampled during active COVID-19. CDR3 region: CASLFGGGEGEQFF. The CDR3 coding sequence is TGTGCCAGCCTCTTTGGCGGGGGAGAGGGTGAGCAGTTCTTC.